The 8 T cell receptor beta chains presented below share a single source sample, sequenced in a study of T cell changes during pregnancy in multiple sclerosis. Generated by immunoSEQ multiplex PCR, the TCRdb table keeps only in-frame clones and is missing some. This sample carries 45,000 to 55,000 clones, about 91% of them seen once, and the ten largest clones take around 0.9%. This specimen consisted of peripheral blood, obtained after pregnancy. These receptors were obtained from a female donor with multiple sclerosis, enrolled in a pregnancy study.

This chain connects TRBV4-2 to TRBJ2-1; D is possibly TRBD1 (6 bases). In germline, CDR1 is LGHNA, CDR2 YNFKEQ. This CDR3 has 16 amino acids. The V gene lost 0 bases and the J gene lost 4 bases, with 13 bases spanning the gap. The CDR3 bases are TGTGCCAGCAGCCAAGATAGGACAGCTACTTACAATGAGCAGTTCTTC. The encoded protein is CASSQDRTATYNEQFF.

The CDR3 DNA reads as TGTGCCACCAGCCCATCTCGGGCGGGGAACGAGCAGTACTTC. This sequence encodes CATSPSRAGNEQYF. This chain links TRBV15 with TRBJ2-7; D is possibly TRBD2 (6 bases). Germline lookup yields CDR1 LNHNV and CDR2 YYDKDF (reference sequence). V lost 5 bases to trimming and J lost 5 bases, with 16 bases between them. The length of the CDR3 is 14 residues. Supplemented by reference TRBV15 and TRBJ2-7, the full variable domain reads DAMVIQNPRYQVTQFGKPVTLSCSQTLNHNVMYWYQQKSSQAPKLLFHYYDKDFNNEADTPDNFQSRRPNTSFCFLDIRSPGLGDTAMYLCATSPSRAGNEQYFGPGTRLTVT.

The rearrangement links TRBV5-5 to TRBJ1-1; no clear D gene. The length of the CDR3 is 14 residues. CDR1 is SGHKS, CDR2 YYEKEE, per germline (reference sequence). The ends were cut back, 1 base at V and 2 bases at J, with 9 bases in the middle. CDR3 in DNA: TGTGCCAGCAGCTTGCCTGACACTAACACTGAAGCTTTCTTT. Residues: CASSLPDTNTEAFF.

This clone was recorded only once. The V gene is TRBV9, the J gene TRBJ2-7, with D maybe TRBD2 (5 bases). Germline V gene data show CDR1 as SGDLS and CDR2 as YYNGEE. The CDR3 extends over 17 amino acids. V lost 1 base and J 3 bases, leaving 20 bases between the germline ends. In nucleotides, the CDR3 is TGTGCCAGCAGCGTAAATGCTCATCGGGATACCCTCTACGAGCAGTACTTC. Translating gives CASSVNAHRDTLYEQYF.

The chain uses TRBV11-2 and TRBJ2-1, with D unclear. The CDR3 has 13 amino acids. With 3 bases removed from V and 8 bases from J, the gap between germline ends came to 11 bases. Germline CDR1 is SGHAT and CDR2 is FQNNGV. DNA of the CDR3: TGTGCCAGCAGCTTGGGCGCAAAGCATGAGCAGTTCTTC. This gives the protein CASSLGAKHEQFF.

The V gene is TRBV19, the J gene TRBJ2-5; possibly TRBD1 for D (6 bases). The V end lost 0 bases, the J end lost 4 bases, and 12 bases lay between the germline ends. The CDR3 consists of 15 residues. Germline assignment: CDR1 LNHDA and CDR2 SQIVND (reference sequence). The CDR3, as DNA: TGTGCCAGTAGTATAGATAGTGGGGGCGGAGAGACCCAGTACTTC. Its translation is CASSIDSGGGETQYF.

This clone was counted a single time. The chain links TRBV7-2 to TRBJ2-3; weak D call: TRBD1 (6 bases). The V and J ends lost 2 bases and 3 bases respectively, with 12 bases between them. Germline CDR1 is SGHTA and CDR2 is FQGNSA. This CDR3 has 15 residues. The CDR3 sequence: CASSLQQGRTDTQYF. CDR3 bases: TGTGCCAGCAGCTTACAACAGGGTAGGACAGATACGCAGTATTTT.

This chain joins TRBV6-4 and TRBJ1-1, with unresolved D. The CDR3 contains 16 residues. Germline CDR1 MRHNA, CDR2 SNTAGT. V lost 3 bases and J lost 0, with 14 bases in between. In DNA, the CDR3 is TGTGCCAGCAGTGAATACTTTGGGCCACTGAACACTGAAGCTTTCTTT. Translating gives CASSEYFGPLNTEAFF.